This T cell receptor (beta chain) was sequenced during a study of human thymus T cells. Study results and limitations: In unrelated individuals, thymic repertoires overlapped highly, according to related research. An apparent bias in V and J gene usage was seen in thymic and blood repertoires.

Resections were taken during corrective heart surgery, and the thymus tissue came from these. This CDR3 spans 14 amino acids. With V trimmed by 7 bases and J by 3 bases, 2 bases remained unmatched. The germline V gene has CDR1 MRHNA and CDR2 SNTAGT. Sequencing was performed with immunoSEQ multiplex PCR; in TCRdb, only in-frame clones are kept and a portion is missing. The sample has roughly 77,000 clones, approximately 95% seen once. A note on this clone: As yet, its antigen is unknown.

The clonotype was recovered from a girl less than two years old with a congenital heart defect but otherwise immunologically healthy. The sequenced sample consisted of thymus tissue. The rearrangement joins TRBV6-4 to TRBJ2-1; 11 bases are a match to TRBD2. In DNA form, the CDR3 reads TGTGCCAGCAAAACTAGCGGGGGCTACAATGAGCAGTTCTTC. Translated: CASKTSGGYNEQFF.